This TCR beta chain appears in the sequencing data of a study of blood T cell repertoires in COVID-19. Looked up from germline, CDR1 is SGDLS and CDR2 is YYNGEE. This CDR3 is 14 amino acids long. With 0 bases removed from V and 4 bases from J, the gap between germline ends came to 11 bases. Study processing details: Reference gene primer amplification yielded estimated nucleated cell counts. TCRdb's table, derived via immunoSEQ multiplex PCR, lists solely in-frame clones and lacks some. Clone size and V and J calls were adopted from that table, with D and trimming inferred from the DNA. The sample carries 200,000 to 300,000 clones, around 90% recorded once. A Seattle source enrolled patients during active infection and followed them longitudinally.

This clonotype was sampled from a person aged 18 to 35 with COVID-19, enrolled during active disease. Sequencing was carried out using peripheral blood. The rearrangement joins TRBV9 to TRBJ2-7, with D possibly matching TRBD2 (5 bases). This CDR3 reads CASSVDVGVYEQYF. For the CDR3, the DNA is TGTGCCAGCAGCGTAGACGTGGGAGTTTACGAGCAGTACTTC.